This is a list of T cell receptor beta chains from one sample in a study of beta chain features in type 1 diabetes. Clones were read by immunoSEQ multiplex PCR, and TCRdb kept only the in-frame ones, dropping some. The sample lists more than 550,000 clones; over 11% were seen once. The sequencing input was naive CD4+ T cells from blood. These receptors all stem from a man between 18 and 29 years old with type 1 diabetes. CDR3s include the opening cysteine and the closing phenylalanine or tryptophan. D genes are given only for firm matches. Not all rows give a size; the values are once, few, many and, for expanded clones, a class.

clone size	V gene	D gene	J gene	CDR3 protein	CDR3 DNA
.	TRBV28	TRBD2	TRBJ2-3	CASSSPQRGSRGDTQYF	TGTGCCAGCAGTTCCCCCCAGCGGGGTTCGAGGGGAGATACGCAGTATTTT
few	TRBV30	.	TRBJ2-1	CAWSAPGGEQFF	TGTGCCTGGAGTGCCCCAGGGGGGGAGCAGTTCTTC
few	TRBV30	TRBD1	TRBJ2-1	CAWSKGAGEQFF	TGTGCCTGGAGTAAGGGGGCAGGTGAGCAGTTCTTC
few	TRBV29-1	.	TRBJ1-2	CSVDVANYGYTF	TGCAGCGTGGACGTAGCTAACTATGGCTACACCTTC
.	TRBV30	.	TRBJ2-1	CAWRKGPYNEQFF	TGTGCCTGGCGAAAGGGTCCCTACAATGAGCAGTTCTTC
.	TRBV10-3	TRBD2	TRBJ2-3	CAASQAGGTQDTQYF	TGTGCCGCCAGCCAAGCGGGAGGGACTCAGGATACGCAGTATTTT
few	TRBV4-3	TRBD1	TRBJ2-7	CASSQGQGSYEQYF	TGCGCCAGCAGCCAGGGACAGGGCTCCTACGAGCAGTACTTC
.	TRBV5-4	.	TRBJ2-3	CASSLNTADTQYF	TGTGCCAGCAGCTTAAATACGGCCGATACGCAGTATTTT
.	TRBV30	TRBD2	TRBJ2-1	CAWRMGSSGRVDEQFF	TGTGCCTGGAGGATGGGATCTAGCGGGAGAGTTGATGAGCAGTTCTTC
few	TRBV5-6	TRBD2	TRBJ2-1	CASSAGLEPYNEQFF	TGTGCCAGCAGCGCGGGACTAGAACCCTACAATGAGCAGTTCTTC
.	TRBV11-3	TRBD2	TRBJ2-1	CASSFRTSGSYNEQFF	TGTGCCAGCAGCTTCCGCACTAGCGGGTCCTACAATGAGCAGTTCTTC
.	TRBV10-1	TRBD2	TRBJ2-7	CASSELGRDEQYF	TGCGCCAGCAGTGAGCTCGGGAGGGACGAGCAGTACTTC
.	TRBV28	TRBD1	TRBJ1-5	CASSFRQGAHIEPQHF	TGTGCCAGCAGTTTCCGACAGGGAGCCCATATTGAGCCCCAGCATTTT
.	TRBV30	.	TRBJ1-2	CAWSVRLGYGYTF	TGTGCCTGGAGTGTGAGGTTGGGCTATGGCTACACCTTC
few	TRBV4-2	.	TRBJ1-4	CASSQPNRGANEKLFF	TGTGCCAGCAGCCAGCCTAATCGGGGGGCTAATGAAAAACTGTTTTTT
few	TRBV7-2	TRBD1	TRBJ1-1	CASSLETGDTEAFF	TGTGCCAGCAGCTTAGAAACAGGGGACACTGAAGCTTTCTTT
.	TRBV5-4	.	TRBJ2-3	CASSLPRTGNTDTQYF	TGTGCCAGCAGCTTGCCAAGGACTGGAAACACAGATACGCAGTATTTT
few	TRBV30	TRBD2	TRBJ2-1	CAWRWLAGVNEQFF	TGTGCCTGGAGGTGGCTAGCGGGGGTCAATGAGCAGTTCTTC
few	TRBV29-1	TRBD1	TRBJ1-6	CSVREQGPRSSPLHF	TGCAGCGTCCGCGAACAGGGGCCGCGAAGCTCACCCCTCCACTTT
.	TRBV5-4	.	TRBJ2-7	CASSFAGTVSYEQYF	TGTGCCAGCAGCTTCGCCGGGACGGTCTCCTACGAGCAGTACTTC